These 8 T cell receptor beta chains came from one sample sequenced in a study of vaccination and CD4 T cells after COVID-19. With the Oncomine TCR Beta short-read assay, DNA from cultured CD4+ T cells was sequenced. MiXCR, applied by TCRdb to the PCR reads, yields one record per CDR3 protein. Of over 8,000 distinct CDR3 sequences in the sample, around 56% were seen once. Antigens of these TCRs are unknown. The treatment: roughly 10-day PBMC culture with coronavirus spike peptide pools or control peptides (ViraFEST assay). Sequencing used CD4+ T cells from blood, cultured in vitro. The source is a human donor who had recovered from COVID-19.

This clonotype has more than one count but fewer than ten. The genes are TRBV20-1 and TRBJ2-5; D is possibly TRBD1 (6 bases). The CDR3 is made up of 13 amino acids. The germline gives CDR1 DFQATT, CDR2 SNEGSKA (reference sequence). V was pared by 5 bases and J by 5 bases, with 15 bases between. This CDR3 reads CSAQWGLGETQYF. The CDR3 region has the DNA TGCAGTGCTCAGTGGGGGCTGGGGGAGACCCAGTACTTC.

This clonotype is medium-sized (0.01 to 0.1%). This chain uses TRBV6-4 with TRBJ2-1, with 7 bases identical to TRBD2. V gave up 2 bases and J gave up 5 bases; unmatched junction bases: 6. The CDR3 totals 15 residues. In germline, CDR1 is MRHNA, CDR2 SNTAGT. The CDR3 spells CASSDEAGADNEQFF. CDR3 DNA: TGTGCCAGCAGTGACGAGGCGGGAGCCGACAATGAGCAGTTCTTC.

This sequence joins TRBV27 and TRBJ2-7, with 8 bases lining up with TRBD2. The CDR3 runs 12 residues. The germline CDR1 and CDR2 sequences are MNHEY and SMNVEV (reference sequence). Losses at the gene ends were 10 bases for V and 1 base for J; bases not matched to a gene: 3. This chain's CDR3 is CATGLASYEQYF. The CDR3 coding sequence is TGTGCCACAGGACTAGCTTCCTACGAGCAGTACTTC.

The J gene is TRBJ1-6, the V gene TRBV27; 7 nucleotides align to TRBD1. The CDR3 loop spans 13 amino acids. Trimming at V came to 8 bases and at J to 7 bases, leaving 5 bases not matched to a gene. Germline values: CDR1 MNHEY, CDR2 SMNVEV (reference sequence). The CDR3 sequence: CASQGQTNSPLHF. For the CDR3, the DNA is TGTGCCAGCCAGGGACAGACGAATTCACCCCTCCACTTT.

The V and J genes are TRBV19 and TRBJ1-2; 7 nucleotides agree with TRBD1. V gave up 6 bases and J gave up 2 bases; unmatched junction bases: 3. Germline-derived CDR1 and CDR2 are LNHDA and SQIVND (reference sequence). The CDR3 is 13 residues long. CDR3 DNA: TGTGCCAGTAGCCGGGACAGCAACTATGGCTACACCTTC. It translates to CASSRDSNYGYTF.

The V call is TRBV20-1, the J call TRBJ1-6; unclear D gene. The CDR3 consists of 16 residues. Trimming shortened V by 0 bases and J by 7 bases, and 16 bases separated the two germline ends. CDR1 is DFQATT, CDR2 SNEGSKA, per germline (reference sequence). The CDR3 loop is CSARDPLILHNSPLHF. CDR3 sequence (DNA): TGCAGTGCTAGAGACCCTCTGATCCTGCACAATTCACCCCTCCACTTT.

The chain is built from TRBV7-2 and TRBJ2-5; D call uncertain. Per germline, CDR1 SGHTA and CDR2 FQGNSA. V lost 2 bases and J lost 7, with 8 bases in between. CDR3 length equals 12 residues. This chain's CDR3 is CASSLNGVTQYF. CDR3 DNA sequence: TGTGCCAGCAGCTTAAATGGGGTGACCCAGTACTTC.

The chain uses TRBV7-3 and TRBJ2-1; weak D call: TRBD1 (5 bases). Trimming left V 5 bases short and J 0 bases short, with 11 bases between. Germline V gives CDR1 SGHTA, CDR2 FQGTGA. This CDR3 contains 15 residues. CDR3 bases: TGTGCCAGCAGCCCCCATAGGGGCTCCTACAATGAGCAGTTCTTC. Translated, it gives CASSPHRGSYNEQFF.